This passage covers 9 T cell receptor beta chains from one sample sequenced in a study of a mutant IDH1 vaccine in newly diagnosed glioma (dated by TCRdb to the early 2020s). The sample's time point label, decoded: week 23, last vaccination. Each vaccine dose, consisting of 300 ug of a 20-mer mutant IDH1 peptide in Montanide, was administered subcutaneously with topical imiquimod. The antigens for these receptors are not known. The library was generated by the immunoSEQ multiplex PCR assay. Imported from immuneACCESS, the table was reduced by TCRdb to in-frame sequences with V and J called. These copies leave out some clones; in studies compared against another copy, an unresolved V gene accounts for under half, and the cause of the remainder is not known. This sample has some 70,000 clones in its table, and over 70% of those were observed once. The ten largest make up about an eighth of the sample.

The sequencing here drew on PBMCs, taken from a glioma patient whose treatment included an IDH1 peptide vaccine. These receptors were taken from a man aged 18-30 years with glioma.

The rearrangement joins TRBV7-9 to TRBJ1-3; D call uncertain. The germline V gene has CDR1 SEHNR and CDR2 FQNEAQ (reference sequence). This CDR3 contains 16 residues. V was pared by 1 base and J by 2 bases, with 12 bases between. The CDR3 loop reads CASSLGSGEAGNTIYF. CDR3 nucleotides: TGTGCCAGCAGCTTAGGATCCGGCGAGGCTGGAAACACCATATATTTT.

The rearrangement joins TRBV6-1 to TRBJ1-1, with D perhaps matching TRBD1 (6 bases). The V end was cut by 1 base, the J end by 7 bases, with 10 bases between. The CDR3 spans 13 residues. Looked up from germline, CDR1 is MNHNS and CDR2 is SASEGT. The CDR3 region is CASSEVQGLEAFF. The CDR3 DNA follows: TGTGCCAGCAGTGAAGTACAGGGACTTGAAGCTTTCTTT.

For the CDR3, the DNA is TGTGCCAGCAGTGAAGAAGCTAATCTCTCGGAGACCCAGTACTTC. Amino acid sequence: CASSEEANLSETQYF. The J gene is TRBJ2-5, the V gene TRBV2; D uncertain. CDR1 and CDR2 from the germline V gene are SNHLY and FYNNEI. The CDR3 is 15 amino acids. V was clipped by 1 base and J by 5 bases, with 14 bases between them.

V is TRBV7-2 and J is TRBJ2-7; no reliable D call. The germline gives CDR1 SGHTA, CDR2 FQGNSA. This CDR3 comprises 12 residues. With 1 base removed from V and 4 bases from J, the gap between germline ends came to 5 bases. DNA for the CDR3: TGTGCCAGCAGCTTAGTAGTTTACGAGCAGTACTTC. This codes for CASSLVVYEQYF.

A single count supports this clone. The J gene is TRBJ2-2, the V gene TRBV5-1; maybe TRBD1 (6 bases). The V gene lost 0 bases and the J gene lost 7 bases, with 10 bases spanning the gap. The CDR3 is made up of 14 amino acids. Per germline, CDR1 SGHRS and CDR2 YFSETQ. CDR3 DNA: TGCGCCAGCAGCTTGGACAGGGCGGACGGGGAGCTGTTTTTT. Translating it yields CASSLDRADGELFF.

The gene calls are TRBV6-1 and TRBJ1-2; 9 bases fit TRBD1. The junction had 7 bases not matched to a gene; V was cut back by 8 bases and J by 6 bases. This CDR3 has 13 residues. Germline V gives CDR1 MNHNS, CDR2 SASEGT. CDR3 DNA sequence: TGTGCCAGCTATGGACAGGGGAAGAATGGCTACACCTTC. This translates into CASYGQGKNGYTF.

This chain uses TRBV19 with TRBJ2-1; the D gene is possibly TRBD2 (6 bases). The ends were cut back, 6 bases at V and 3 bases at J, with 12 bases in the middle. The CDR3 runs to 14 residues. In germline, CDR1 is LNHDA, CDR2 SQIVND (reference sequence). CDR3 sequence reads: CASRNRDFYNEQFF. The CDR3 bases are TGTGCCAGTAGGAACCGGGACTTCTACAATGAGCAGTTCTTC.

This clone is a singleton in its sample. The chain links TRBV27 to TRBJ1-1, with D perhaps TRBD1 (6 bases). CDR1 is MNHEY, CDR2 SMNVEV, per germline (reference sequence). The CDR3 loop spans 15 amino acids. Trimming pared 6 bases from V and 1 base from J, leaving 15 bases between. The CDR3 nucleotides read TGTGCCAGCAGCTTAACGGGACATTCGAACACTGAAGCTTTCTTT. It specifies CASSLTGHSNTEAFF.

This chain uses TRBV4-2 with TRBJ2-3; the match to TRBD1 covers 7 bases. This CDR3 spans 16 amino acids. With V trimmed by 5 bases and J by 1 base, 9 bases remained unmatched. Looked up from germline, CDR1 is LGHNA and CDR2 is YNFKEQ. The DNA for the CDR3 is TGTGCCAGCAGCTATTCCGGGACAGTGGGCACAGATACGCAGTATTTT. Amino acids: CASSYSGTVGTDTQYF.